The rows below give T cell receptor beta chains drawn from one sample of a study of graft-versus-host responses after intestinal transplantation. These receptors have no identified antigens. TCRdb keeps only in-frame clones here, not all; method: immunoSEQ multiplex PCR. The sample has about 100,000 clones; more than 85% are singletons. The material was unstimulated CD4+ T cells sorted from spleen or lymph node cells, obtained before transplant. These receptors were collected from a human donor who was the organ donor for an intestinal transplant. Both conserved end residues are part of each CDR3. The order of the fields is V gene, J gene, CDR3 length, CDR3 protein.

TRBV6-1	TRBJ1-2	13	CASSAAGQYGYTF
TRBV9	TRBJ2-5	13	CASSSRDRETQYF
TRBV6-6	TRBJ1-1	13	CASSQQSHTEAFF
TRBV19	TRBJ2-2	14	CASSLRVWTGELFF
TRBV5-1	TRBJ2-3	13	CASSLPQLDTQYF
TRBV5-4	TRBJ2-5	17	CASSLGGGATRGETQYF
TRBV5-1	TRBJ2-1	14	CASTLVGDYNEQFF
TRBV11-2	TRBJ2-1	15	CASSPVRGVNNEQFF
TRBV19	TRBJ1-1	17	CASSIDPQLTGRTEAFF
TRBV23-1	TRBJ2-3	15	CASSQRGEGTDTQYF
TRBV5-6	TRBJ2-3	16	CASSLFPGGSADTQYF
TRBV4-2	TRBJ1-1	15	CASSQWTESNTEAFF
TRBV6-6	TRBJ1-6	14	CASSYTGLNSPLHF
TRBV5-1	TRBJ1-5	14	CASSLEGPNQPQHF
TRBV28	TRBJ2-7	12	CASRERGREQYF
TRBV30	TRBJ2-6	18	CAWSPLGQGSSGANVLTF